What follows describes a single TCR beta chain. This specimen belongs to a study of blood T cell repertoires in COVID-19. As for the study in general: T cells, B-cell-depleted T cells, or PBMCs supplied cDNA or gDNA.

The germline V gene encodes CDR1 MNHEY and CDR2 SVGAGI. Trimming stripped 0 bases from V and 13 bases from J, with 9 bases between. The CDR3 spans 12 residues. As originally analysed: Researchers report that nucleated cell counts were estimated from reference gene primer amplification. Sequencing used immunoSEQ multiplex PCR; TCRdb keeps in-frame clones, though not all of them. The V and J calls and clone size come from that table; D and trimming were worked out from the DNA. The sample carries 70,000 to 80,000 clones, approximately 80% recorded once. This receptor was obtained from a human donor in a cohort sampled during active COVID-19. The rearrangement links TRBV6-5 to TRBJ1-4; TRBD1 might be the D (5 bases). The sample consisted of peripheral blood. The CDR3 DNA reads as TGTGCCAGCAGTTACTCCGGGGGTGGACTGTTTTTT. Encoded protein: CASSYSGGGLFF.